This TCR beta chain was profiled in a study of blood T cells in healthy people across ages. The CDR3 length is 15 residues. Germline V CDR1 and CDR2: LGHDT, YNNKEL (reference sequence). The second PCR ran about 6 to 12 cycles with a sample-barcoded 5' primer and J-beta primers. MiXCR, run by TCRdb on the 5' RACE reads, gives a single entry per CDR3 protein. This table has more than 450,000 distinct CDR3 sequences, about 27% appearing once. This clonotype was observed a handful of times. One base away lies a much larger clone, so this may be a sequencing read error. These data also featured in a second study, about T cells of mothers and their children.

The chain uses TRBV3-1 and TRBJ2-7, with 9 bases matching TRBD2. The J call may be incorrect, as the DNA end agrees better with TRBJ2-5. The TCR sequence derives from a boy younger than 10 in good health. Sequencing input: blood. CDR3 loop: CACSRGGARTGTQYF. As DNA, the CDR3 is TGTGCCTGCAGCCGCGGGGGGGCAAGGACAGGGACCCAGTACTTC.